The text below deals with one TCR beta chain. Trimming removed 7 bases at V and 4 bases at J, with 26 bases between. The CDR3 loop spans 18 amino acids. Germline lookup yields CDR1 MNHEY and CDR2 SMNVEV (reference sequence). These data belong to a study of blood T cell repertoires in COVID-19. Clones were read by immunoSEQ multiplex PCR, and TCRdb kept only the in-frame ones, dropping some. The sample yields over 300,000 clones, around 89% seen once. The chain is built from TRBV27 and TRBJ2-1; a possible D gene is TRBD2 (6 bases). The clonotype originates from a man younger than 30 who had recovered from COVID-19. Sequencing was done on a sample of peripheral blood. CDR3 nucleotides: TGTGCCAGCATCCCCTTCGCGGGGTTGAGTCCTCTATACAATGAGCAGTTCTTC. Translating gives CASIPFAGLSPLYNEQFF.